This record concerns one T cell receptor beta chain sequence. The record originates from a study of T-cell reconstitution after alpha-beta-depleted transplantation in children. The CDR3 loop spans 13 amino acids. Germline V CDR1 and CDR2: SQVTM, ANQGSEA. Trimming took off 1 base at V and 0 bases at J, with 6 bases between the two ends. Molecular barcoding with unique molecular identifiers was used for the TCRbeta library. TCRdb analysed the PCR reads with MiXCR anew, one entry per CDR3 protein. The sample holds some 550,000 distinct CDR3 sequences; 23% are singletons and the top ten take around 14%. The TCR originated in a boy younger than two who had a stem cell transplant for acute myeloid leukemia, so the T cells may come from the graft donor. The V call is TRBV29-1, the J call TRBJ1-1; D not certain. Sample: PBMCs, mostly from graft donor cells, taken 360 days after TCRalphabeta/CD19-depleted stem cell transplant. The CDR3 nucleotides are TGCAGCGTTGAAGGGCAGCTGAACACTGAAGCTTTCTTT. It translates to CSVEGQLNTEAFF.